These 2 T cell receptor beta chains share one sample of origin, sequenced in a study. TCRdb reprocessed the RT-PCR reads via MiXCR and lists one record per CDR3 protein. Of 550,000 to 750,000 distinct CDR3 sequences listed, over 12% are singletons. The specimen sequenced was memory CD4+ T cells from blood. Every receptor here comes from a female donor in good health, serving as a healthy control.

This clonotype was detected ten times or more. The V gene is TRBV30, the J gene TRBJ2-7; TRBD2 is a possible D gene (6 bases). Germline V lookup: CDR1 GTSNPN, CDR2 SVGIG (reference sequence). Trimming stripped 3 bases from V and 9 bases from J, with 15 bases between. This CDR3 region has 12 residues. CDR3 coding DNA: TGTGCCTGGAGCCCGCGGGGCACTGGGCAGTACTTC. It yields the protein CAWSPRGTGQYF.

This clonotype came up many times. The chain couples TRBV7-9 to TRBJ1-2, with 8 bases matching TRBD1. The trim removed 3 bases at V and 5 bases at J, leaving 2 bases unmatched. This CDR3 is 13 amino acids long. Germline loops: CDR1 SEHNR, CDR2 FQNEAQ (reference sequence). The CDR3, as DNA: TGTGCCAGCAGCTTTGGACAGGGATATGGCTACACCTTC. Translating it yields CASSFGQGYGYTF.